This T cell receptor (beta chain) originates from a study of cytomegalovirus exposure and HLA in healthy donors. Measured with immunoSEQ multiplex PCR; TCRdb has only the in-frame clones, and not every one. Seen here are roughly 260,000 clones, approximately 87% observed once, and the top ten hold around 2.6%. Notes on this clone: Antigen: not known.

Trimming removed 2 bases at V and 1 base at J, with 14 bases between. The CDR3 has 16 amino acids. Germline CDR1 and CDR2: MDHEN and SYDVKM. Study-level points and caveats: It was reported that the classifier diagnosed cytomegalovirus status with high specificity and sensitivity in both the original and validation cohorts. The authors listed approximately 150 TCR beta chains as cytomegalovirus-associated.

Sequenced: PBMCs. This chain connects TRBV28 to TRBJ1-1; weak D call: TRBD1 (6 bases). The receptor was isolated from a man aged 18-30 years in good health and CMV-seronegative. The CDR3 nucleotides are TGTGCCAGCAGTTTAACACCACAGGGTGGGAACACTGAAGCTTTCTTT. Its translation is CASSLTPQGGNTEAFF.